This TCR beta chain was recorded in a study of response to subunit inactivated influenza vaccine. The CDR3 has 13 residues. V lost 11 bases to trimming and J lost 7 bases, with 17 bases between them. Many counts were recorded for this clonotype. One entry per CDR3 protein, called by TCRdb with MiXCR from the RT-PCR reads. This table has hundreds of thousands of distinct CDR3 sequences, more than 10% appearing once. This material consisted of non-naive T cells sorted from PBMCs, taken less than 15 days before vaccination. This sequence joins TRBV12-3 or TRBV12-4 and TRBJ1-4; D might be TRBD1 (6 bases). This receptor was taken from a man aged 45-60 years who received an inactivated influenza vaccine. CDR3 sequence reads: CASSRIGGEKLFF. CDR3 sequence (DNA): TGTGCCTCTTCCAGGATAGGGGGTGAAAAACTGTTTTTT.